This is a list of T cell receptor beta chains from one sample in a study of blood T cell repertoires in COVID-19. Method: immunoSEQ multiplex PCR; TCRdb's copy keeps in-frame clones and lacks some. The table lists around 200,000 clones, more than 70% of them singletons. Specimen: PBMCs or T cells enriched from blood (not recorded which). The receptors here all came from a middle-aged man with acute COVID-19. The CDR3 runs from the conserved cysteine through the conserved F or W. A D gene is named only where the DNA matches it firmly. Clone size is stated in some rows and not others, as once, few, many or a class when expanded.

>TRBV5-6|TRBJ2-1|NA|TRBD2
TGTGCCAGCGAGGGGCTAGCGGAACACAATGAGCAGTTCTTC
CASEGLAEHNEQFF
>TRBV7-9|TRBJ1-4|NA|TRBD1
TGTGCCAGCCGGCTACCCACAAATACAGGGGGAAATGAAAAACTGTTTTTT
CASRLPTNTGGNEKLFF
>TRBV11-2|TRBJ2-4|NA|TRBD1
TGTGCCAGCAGTCCCGGGACAGGGGGAAACATTCAGTACTTC
CASSPGTGGNIQYF
>TRBV6-5|TRBJ1-5|NA|TRBD1
TGTGCCAGCAGTCGGGATAACAGGGGGTGGCAGCCCCAGCATTTT
CASSRDNRGWQPQHF
>TRBV19|TRBJ2-1|NA|TRBD2
TGTGCCAGTGCAAAGGGGCGGGAGGTTTACAATGAGCAGTTCTTC
CASAKGREVYNEQFF
>TRBV28|TRBJ1-1|NA|TRBD1
TGTGCCACCTGGGACAGGGGGCTCACTGAAGCTTTCTTT
CATWDRGLTEAFF
>TRBV5-1|TRBJ2-3|NA|TRBD2
TGCGCCAGCAGCCCGAACCGGGAGGGGAGCACAGATACGCAGTATTTT
CASSPNREGSTDTQYF
>TRBV7-8|TRBJ2-7|NA|TRBD1
TGTGCCAGCAGCCCCTGGACAGGGTTAACCTACGAGCAGTACTTC
CASSPWTGLTYEQYF
>TRBV27|TRBJ2-1|NA|TRBD1
TGTGCCAGCATCCCGGGACAGGGCCTCTTTAGCTCCTACAATGAGCAGTTCTTC
CASIPGQGLFSSYNEQFF
>TRBV18|TRBJ2-1|NA|NA
TGTGCCAGCTCACCACCGACGGCCAGGGCGAACAATGAGCAGTTCTTC
CASSPPTARANNEQFF
>TRBV10-2|TRBJ1-5|NA|TRBD1
TGCGCCAGCAGTGGCGCCGGACAGGGTGTAGGGCAGCCCCAGCATTTT
CASSGAGQGVGQPQHF
>TRBV3-1/TRBV3-2|TRBJ2-2|NA|TRBD2
TGTGCCAGCAGCCAAGATCTGCTAGCGGGAGGTACCGGGGAGCTGTTTTTT
CASSQDLLAGGTGELFF
>TRBV5-4|TRBJ2-7|NA|NA
TGTGCCAGCAGCTTGGGACTTATCAAGCCCTACGAGCAGTACTTC
CASSLGLIKPYEQYF
>TRBV10-3|TRBJ1-2|NA|TRBD1
TGTGCCATCAGTGAGTCAAGGGACAGGGGAACAAATGGCTACACCTTC
CAISESRDRGTNGYTF
>TRBV5-4|TRBJ2-7|NA|NA
TGTGCCAGCAGCTTGCCGACTAGTTACGAGCAGTACTTC
CASSLPTSYEQYF
>TRBV5-5|TRBJ1-2|NA|TRBD1
TGTGCCAGCAGCTTGGGTGCAGGGGGCCACTATGGCTACACCTTC
CASSLGAGGHYGYTF
>TRBV12-5|TRBJ1-2|NA|TRBD1
TGTGCTAGTGTTCCCAAGGGATTACAGGGGAACTATGGCTACACCTTC
CASVPKGLQGNYGYTF
>TRBV28|TRBJ1-1|NA|NA
TGTGCCAGCAGAAATACAGTATTCGCTGAAGCTTTCTTT
CASRNTVFAEAFF
>TRBV4-2|TRBJ1-5|NA|NA
TGTGCCAGCAGCCAAGGGCGGGCGGAGAATCAGCCCCAGCATTTT
CASSQGRAENQPQHF
>TRBV7-9|TRBJ2-1|few|TRBD2
TGTGCCAGCAGCTTAGGGACTAGCGGCCCTGAGCAGTTCTTC
CASSLGTSGPEQFF
>TRBV5-1|TRBJ2-7|once|NA
TGCGCCAGCAGCCCCGACGGAGCTAGCTCCTACGAGCAGTACTTC
CASSPDGASSYEQYF
>TRBV9|TRBJ2-3|NA|TRBD1
TGTGCCAGCAGCCCTCAGGGACAGGGTGGTCATACGCAGTATTTT
CASSPQGQGGHTQYF
>TRBV10-2|TRBJ2-5|NA|TRBD1
TGCGCCAGCAGTGGTCCGGGACAGGGAGTGGGAGAGACCCAGTACTTC
CASSGPGQGVGETQYF
>TRBV19|TRBJ2-3|NA|NA
TGTGCCAGTAGTATTATCTTCACTGACGTAGGGGCAGATACGCAGTATTTT
CASSIIFTDVGADTQYF
>TRBV6-4|TRBJ1-2|NA|TRBD1
TGTGCCAGCAGTGTAGTCTTAGGAAAGACAGGGTCTAACTATGGCTACACCTTC
CASSVVLGKTGSNYGYTF
>TRBV6-5|TRBJ1-3|NA|NA
TGTGCCAGCAGGCCTGGGCCGTACGGCGGAAACACCATATATTTT
CASRPGPYGGNTIYF
>TRBV6-5|TRBJ1-4|NA|NA
TGTGCCAGCAGGGGACTGTCAGAAAAACTGTTTTTT
CASRGLSEKLFF
>TRBV9|TRBJ2-2|NA|NA
TGTGCCAGCAGCCCGCGGGTTAGCCCGAACACCGGGGAGCTGTTTTTT
CASSPRVSPNTGELFF
>TRBV3-1/TRBV3-2|TRBJ2-7|NA|TRBD1
TGTGCCAGCAGCCAAGAGACAGGGCAGAGGGAGCAGTACTTC
CASSQETGQREQYF
>TRBV2|TRBJ2-7|NA|NA
TGTGCCAGCCGTAGCTTGACGGAGCAGTACTTC
CASRSLTEQYF
>TRBV29-1|TRBJ1-1|NA|NA
TGCAGCGCAAAAACGGGGGAAATTGAAGCTTTCTTT
CSAKTGEIEAFF
>TRBV25-1|TRBJ2-7|NA|TRBD1
TGTGCCAGCAGTGGCCGGGACAGGGGGCATCTCGAGCAGTACTTC
CASSGRDRGHLEQYF
>TRBV7-8|TRBJ1-1|NA|NA
TGTGCCAGCAGCTACCTAACAGGGAAGACTGAAGCTTTCTTT
CASSYLTGKTEAFF
>TRBV7-2|TRBJ2-1|NA|TRBD2
TGTGCCAGCAGCGAGCGGACTAGCTCCTACAATGAGCAGTTCTTC
CASSERTSSYNEQFF
>TRBV28|TRBJ1-2|NA|TRBD1
TGTGCCAGCAGTTTATCGGTGACAGGGGGCAACTATGGCTACACCTTC
CASSLSVTGGNYGYTF
>TRBV7-3|TRBJ2-1|NA|TRBD2
TGTGCCAGCAGCCCACAGGGACTAGCGGGAGATATTGAGCAGTTCTTC
CASSPQGLAGDIEQFF